The clone carrying this T cell receptor (beta chain) showed up many times. These gene names are mouse names. The CDR3 extends 4 residues past the end of the read, so its final part is completed from the germline J gene. This sample was included in a study of CD8+ T cells in alopecia areata. Study-level information: C3H/HeJ donors with spontaneous alopecia, 6-12 months old, supplied skin grafts to roughly 6-10-week-old female C3H/HeJ mice.

RNA was isolated and reverse transcribed to cDNA, the sequencing template. The protocol was immunoSEQ multiplex PCR, while the TCRdb copy is restricted to in-frame clones and leaves out a portion. The repertoire consists of under 350,000 clones, none detected only once. V was pared by 7 bases and J by 0 bases, with 6 bases of the junction left unmatched. CDR1 and CDR2 (germline): MNHDT, YYDKIL. This CDR3 has 15 amino acids. Separation of pooled cutaneous lymph node cells was by sorting with CD4, CD8alpha, NKG2D, NKG2ACE and other markers. The specimen was CD4+ T cells sorted from a lymph node. The sequence came from a C3H/HeJ mouse with alopecia areata. This mouse strain has H2-k as its MHC haplotype. J is TRBJ2-7 and V is TRBV17; 10 nucleotides match TRBD1. CDR3: CASKTGQGSSYEQYF. The DNA read from the CDR3 is TGTGCTAGCAAGACGGGACAGGGGAGCTCCTAT.